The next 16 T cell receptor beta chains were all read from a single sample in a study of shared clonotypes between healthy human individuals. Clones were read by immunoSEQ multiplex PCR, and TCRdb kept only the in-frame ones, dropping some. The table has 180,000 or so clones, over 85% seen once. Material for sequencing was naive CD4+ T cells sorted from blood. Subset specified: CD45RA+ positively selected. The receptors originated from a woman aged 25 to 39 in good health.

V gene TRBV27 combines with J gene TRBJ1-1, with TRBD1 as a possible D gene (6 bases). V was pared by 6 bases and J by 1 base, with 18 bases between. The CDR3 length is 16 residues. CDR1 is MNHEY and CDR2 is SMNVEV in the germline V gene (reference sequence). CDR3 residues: CASRYEGKGENTEAFF. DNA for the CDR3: TGTGCCAGCAGGTATGAGGGGAAGGGGGAGAACACTGAAGCTTTCTTT.

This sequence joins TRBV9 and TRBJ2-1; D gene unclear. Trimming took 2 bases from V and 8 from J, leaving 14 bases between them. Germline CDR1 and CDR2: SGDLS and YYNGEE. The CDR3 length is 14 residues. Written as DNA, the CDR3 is TGTGCCAGCAGCGTCGGGTCCGCCTGGGATGAGCAGTTCTTC. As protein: CASSVGSAWDEQFF.

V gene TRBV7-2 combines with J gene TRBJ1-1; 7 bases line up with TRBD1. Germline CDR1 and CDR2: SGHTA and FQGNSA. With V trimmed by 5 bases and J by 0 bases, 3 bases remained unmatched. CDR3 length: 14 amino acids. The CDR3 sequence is CASSLGTVNTEAFF. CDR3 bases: TGTGCCAGCAGCCTCGGGACAGTGAACACTGAAGCTTTCTTT.

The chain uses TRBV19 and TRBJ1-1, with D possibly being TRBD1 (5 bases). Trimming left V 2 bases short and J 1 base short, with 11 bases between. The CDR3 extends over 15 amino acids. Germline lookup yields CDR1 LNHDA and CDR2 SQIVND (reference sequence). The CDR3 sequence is CASSISETANTEAFF. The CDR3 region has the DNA TGTGCCAGTAGTATATCCGAGACAGCGAACACTGAAGCTTTCTTT.

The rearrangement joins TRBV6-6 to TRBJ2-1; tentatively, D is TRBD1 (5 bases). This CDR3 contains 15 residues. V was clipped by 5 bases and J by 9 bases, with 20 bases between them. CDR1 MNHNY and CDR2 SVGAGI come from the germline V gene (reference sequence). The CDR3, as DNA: TGTGCCAGCAGTCCCTCAGGGTCCGGACATGGTGAGCAGTTCTTC. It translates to CASSPSGSGHGEQFF.

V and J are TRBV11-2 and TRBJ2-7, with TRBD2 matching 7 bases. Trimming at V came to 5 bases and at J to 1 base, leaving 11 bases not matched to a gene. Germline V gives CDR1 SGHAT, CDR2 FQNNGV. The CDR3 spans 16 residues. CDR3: CASSPLGGAGSYEQYF. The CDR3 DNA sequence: TGTGCCAGCAGCCCACTGGGGGGAGCGGGATCCTACGAGCAGTACTTC.

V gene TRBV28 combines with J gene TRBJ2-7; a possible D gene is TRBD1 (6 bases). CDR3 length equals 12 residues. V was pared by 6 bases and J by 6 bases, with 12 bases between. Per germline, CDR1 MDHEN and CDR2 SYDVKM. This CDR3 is CASSETGSEQYF. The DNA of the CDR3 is TGTGCCAGCAGCGAAACAGGGAGCGAGCAGTACTTC.

The CDR3 loop reads CASSLASGSTDTQYF. The CDR3 region has the DNA TGTGCCAGCAGCTTAGCTAGCGGGAGCACAGATACGCAGTATTTT. V is TRBV7-2 and J is TRBJ2-3; 7 positions agree with TRBD2. The V and J ends lost 0 bases and 0 bases, in that order; junction bases with no gene match: 0. The CDR3 is made up of 15 amino acids. The germline CDR1 and CDR2 sequences are SGHTA and FQGNSA.

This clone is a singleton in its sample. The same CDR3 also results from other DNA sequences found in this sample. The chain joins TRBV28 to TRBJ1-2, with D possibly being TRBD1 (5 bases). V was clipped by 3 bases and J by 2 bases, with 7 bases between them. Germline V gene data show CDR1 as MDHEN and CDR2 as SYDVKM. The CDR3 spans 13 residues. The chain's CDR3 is CASSLRQNYGYTF. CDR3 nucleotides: TGTGCCAGCAGTTTGCGACAGAACTATGGCTACACCTTC.

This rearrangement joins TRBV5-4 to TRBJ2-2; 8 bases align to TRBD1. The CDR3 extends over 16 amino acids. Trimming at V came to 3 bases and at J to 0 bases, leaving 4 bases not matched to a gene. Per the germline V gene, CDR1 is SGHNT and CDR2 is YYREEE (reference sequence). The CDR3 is CASSSQGASNTGELFF. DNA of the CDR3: TGTGCCAGCAGCTCTCAGGGGGCCTCGAACACCGGGGAGCTGTTTTTT.

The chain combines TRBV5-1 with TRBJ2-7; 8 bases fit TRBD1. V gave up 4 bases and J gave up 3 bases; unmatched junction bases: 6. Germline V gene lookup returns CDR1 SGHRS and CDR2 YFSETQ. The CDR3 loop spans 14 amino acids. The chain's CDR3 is CASSHGTGVYEQYF. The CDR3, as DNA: TGCGCCAGCAGCCACGGGACAGGCGTCTACGAGCAGTACTTC.

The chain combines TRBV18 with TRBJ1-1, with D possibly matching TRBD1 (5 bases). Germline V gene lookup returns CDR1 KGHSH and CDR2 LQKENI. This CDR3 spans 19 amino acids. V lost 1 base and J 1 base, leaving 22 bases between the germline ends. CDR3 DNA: TGTGCCAGCTCACCACGAGGCGTACAGGCACACTTAAGGAACACTGAAGCTTTCTTT. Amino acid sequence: CASSPRGVQAHLRNTEAFF.

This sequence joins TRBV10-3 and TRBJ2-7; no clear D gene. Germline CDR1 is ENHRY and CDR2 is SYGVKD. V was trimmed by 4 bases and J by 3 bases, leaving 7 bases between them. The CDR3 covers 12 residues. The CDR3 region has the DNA TGTGCCATCAGTGCTTACCGCTACGAGCAGTACTTC. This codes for CAISAYRYEQYF.

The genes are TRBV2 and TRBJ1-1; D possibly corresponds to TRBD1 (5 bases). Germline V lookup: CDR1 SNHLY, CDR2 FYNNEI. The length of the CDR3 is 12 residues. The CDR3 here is CSDRGVGTEAFF. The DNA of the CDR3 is TGTAGCGACCGGGGGGTCGGGACTGAAGCTTTCTTT.

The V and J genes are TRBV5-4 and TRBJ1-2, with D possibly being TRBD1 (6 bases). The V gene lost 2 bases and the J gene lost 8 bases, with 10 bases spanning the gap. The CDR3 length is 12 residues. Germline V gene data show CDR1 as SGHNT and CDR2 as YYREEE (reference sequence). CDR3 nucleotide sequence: TGTGCCAGCAGCTTACCAGGGGTGGGCTACACCTTC. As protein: CASSLPGVGYTF.

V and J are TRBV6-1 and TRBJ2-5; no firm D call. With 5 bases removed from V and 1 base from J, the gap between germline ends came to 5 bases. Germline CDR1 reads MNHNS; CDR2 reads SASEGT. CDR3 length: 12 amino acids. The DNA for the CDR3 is TGTGCCAGCAGTATATCCCAAGAGACCCAGTACTTC. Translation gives CASSISQETQYF.